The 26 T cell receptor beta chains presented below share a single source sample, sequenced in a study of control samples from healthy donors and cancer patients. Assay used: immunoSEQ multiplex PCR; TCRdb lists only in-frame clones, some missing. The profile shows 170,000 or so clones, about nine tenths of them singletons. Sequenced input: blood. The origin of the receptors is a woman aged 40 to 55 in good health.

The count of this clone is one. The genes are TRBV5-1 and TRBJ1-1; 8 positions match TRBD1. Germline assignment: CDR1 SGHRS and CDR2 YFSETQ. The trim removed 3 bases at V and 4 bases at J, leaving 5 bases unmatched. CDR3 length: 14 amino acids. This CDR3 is CASSYITGGTEAFF. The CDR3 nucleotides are TGCGCCAGCAGCTACATCACAGGGGGCACTGAAGCTTTCTTT.

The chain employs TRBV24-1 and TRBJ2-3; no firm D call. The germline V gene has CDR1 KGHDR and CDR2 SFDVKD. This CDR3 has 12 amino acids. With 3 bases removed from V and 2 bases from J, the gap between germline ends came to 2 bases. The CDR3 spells CATSDATDTQYF. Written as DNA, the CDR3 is TGTGCCACCAGTGATGCCACAGATACGCAGTATTTT.

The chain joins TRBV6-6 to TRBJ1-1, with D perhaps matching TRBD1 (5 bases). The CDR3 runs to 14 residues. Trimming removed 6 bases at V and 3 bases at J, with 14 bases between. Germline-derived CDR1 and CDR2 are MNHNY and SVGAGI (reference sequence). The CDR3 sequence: CASRNPGLDTEAFF. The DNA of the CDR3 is TGTGCCAGCAGAAATCCGGGACTTGACACTGAAGCTTTCTTT.

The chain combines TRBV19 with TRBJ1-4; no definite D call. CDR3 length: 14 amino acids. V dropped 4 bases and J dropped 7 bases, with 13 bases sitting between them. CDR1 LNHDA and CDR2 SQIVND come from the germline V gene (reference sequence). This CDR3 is CASSNRALGEKLFF. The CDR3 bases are TGTGCCAGTAGTAACCGGGCCCTGGGTGAAAAACTGTTTTTT.

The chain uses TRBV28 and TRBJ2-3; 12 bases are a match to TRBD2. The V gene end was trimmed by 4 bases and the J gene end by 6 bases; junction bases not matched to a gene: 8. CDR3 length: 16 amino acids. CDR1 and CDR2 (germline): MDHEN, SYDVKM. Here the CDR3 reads CASSSASGGAGDTQYF. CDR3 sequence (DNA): TGTGCCAGCAGTTCGGCTAGCGGGGGGGCCGGGGATACGCAGTATTTT.

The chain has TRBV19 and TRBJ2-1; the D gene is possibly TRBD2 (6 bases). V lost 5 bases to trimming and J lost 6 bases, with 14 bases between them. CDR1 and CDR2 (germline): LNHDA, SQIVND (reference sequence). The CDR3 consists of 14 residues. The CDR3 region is CASSPHGGTNEQFF. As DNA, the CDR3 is TGTGCCAGTAGTCCCCACGGGGGAACCAATGAGCAGTTCTTC.

CDR3 coding DNA: TGTGCCAGCAGTTGGGACAGAAACACTGAAGCTTTCTTT. It encodes CASSWDRNTEAFF. The genes are TRBV12-3 or TRBV12-4 and TRBJ1-1, with 7 nucleotides matching TRBD1. After removal of 4 bases from V and 2 bases from J, the junction contained 1 base not matched to a gene. The CDR3 runs to 13 residues.

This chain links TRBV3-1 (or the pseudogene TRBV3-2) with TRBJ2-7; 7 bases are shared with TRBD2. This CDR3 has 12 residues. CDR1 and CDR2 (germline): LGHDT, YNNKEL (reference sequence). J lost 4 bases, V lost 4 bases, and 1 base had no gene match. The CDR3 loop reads CASSLGGYEQYF. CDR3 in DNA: TGTGCCAGCAGCCTCGGGGGGTACGAGCAGTACTTC.

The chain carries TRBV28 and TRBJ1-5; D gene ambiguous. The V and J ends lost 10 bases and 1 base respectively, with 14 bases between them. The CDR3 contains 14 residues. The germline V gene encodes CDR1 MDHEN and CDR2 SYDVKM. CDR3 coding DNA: TGTGCCACCGTTCGCTGGCAAAGCAATCAGCCCCAGCATTTT. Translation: CATVRWQSNQPQHF.

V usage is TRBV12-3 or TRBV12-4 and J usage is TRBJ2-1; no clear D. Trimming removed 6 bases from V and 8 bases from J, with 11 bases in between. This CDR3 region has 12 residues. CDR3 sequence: CASSIVADEQFF. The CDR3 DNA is TGTGCCAGCAGCATTGTTGCCGATGAGCAGTTCTTC.

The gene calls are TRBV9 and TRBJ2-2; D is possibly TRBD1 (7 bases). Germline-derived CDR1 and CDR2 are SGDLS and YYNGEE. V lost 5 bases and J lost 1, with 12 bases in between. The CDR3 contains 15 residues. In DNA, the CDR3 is TGTGCCAGCAGGGAGGGACAGTTGAACACCGGGGAGCTGTTTTTT. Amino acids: CASREGQLNTGELFF.

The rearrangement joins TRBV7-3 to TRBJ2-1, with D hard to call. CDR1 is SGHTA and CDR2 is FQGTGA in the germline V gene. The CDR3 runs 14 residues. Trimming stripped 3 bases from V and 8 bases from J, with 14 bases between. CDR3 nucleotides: TGTGCCAGCAGCTTCCGGACCCTAGACGATGAGCAGTTCTTC. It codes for CASSFRTLDDEQFF.

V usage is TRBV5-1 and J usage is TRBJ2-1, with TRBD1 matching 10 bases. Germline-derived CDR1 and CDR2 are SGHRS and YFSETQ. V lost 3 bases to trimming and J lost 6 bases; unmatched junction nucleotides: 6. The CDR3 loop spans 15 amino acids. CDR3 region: CASSWGTGEINEQFF. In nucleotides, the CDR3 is TGCGCCAGCAGCTGGGGGACAGGGGAGATCAATGAGCAGTTCTTC.

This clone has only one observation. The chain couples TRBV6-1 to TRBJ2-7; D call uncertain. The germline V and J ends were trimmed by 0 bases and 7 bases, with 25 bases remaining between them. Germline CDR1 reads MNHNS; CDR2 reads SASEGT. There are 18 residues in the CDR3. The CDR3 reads CASSEARMGVDLKGEQYF. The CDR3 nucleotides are TGTGCCAGCAGTGAAGCGCGAATGGGTGTAGACCTTAAAGGAGAGCAGTACTTC.

The CDR3: CASSYSGRSIYEQYF. The CDR3 nucleotides read TGTGCCAGCAGTTACTCCGGACGCTCAATCTACGAGCAGTACTTC. The genes are TRBV6-7 and TRBJ2-7, with unresolved D. TRBV6-7 is filed as an ORF, its function uncertain. Trimming took off 0 bases at V and 3 bases at J, with 12 bases between the two ends. The CDR3 loop spans 15 amino acids.

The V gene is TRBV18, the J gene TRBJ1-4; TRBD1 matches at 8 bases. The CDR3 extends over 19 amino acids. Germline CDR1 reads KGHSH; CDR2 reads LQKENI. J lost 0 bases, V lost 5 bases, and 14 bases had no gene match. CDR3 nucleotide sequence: TGTGCCAGCTCATGGAGGAAGGGGACAGGCATTGCAACTAATGAAAAACTGTTTTTT. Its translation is CASSWRKGTGIATNEKLFF.

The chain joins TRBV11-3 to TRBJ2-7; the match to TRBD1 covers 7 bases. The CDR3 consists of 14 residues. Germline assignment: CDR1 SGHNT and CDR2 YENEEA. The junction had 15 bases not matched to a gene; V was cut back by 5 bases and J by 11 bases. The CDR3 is CASSADRLLLGKYF. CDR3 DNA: TGTGCCAGCAGCGCGGACAGGCTCCTGCTCGGGAAGTACTTC.

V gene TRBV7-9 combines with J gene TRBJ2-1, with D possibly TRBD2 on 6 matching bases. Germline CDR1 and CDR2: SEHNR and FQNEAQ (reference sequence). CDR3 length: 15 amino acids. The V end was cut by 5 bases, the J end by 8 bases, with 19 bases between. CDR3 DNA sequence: TGTGCCAGCAGCCCAAGCTCCGGGGGAAACGATGAGCAGTTCTTC. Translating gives CASSPSSGGNDEQFF.

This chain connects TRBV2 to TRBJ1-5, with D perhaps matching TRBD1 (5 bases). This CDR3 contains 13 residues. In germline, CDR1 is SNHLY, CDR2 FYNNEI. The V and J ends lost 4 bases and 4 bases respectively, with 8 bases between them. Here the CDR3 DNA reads TGTGCCAGCAGTGTGGAGGGGAATCAGCCCCAGCATTTT. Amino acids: CASSVEGNQPQHF.

CDR3 DNA sequence: TGTGCCAGCAGCTTGATGAGGGGCTTCGATGAGCAGTTCTTC. This gives the protein CASSLMRGFDEQFF. The chain carries TRBV7-2 and TRBJ2-1; D might be TRBD1 or TRBD2, each matching 5 bases. Between the trimmed V and J ends, which lost 3 bases and 8 bases, there was a span of 14 bases. CDR3 length: 14 residues. In germline, CDR1 is SGHTA, CDR2 FQGNSA. Looking up the rest from reference TRBV7-2 and TRBJ2-1 gives the full variable domain: GAGVSQSPSNKVTEKGKDVELRCDPISGHTALYWYRQSLGQGLEFLIYFQGNSAPDKSGLPSDRFSAERTGGSVSTLTIQRTQQEDSAVYLCASSLMRGFDEQFFGPGTRLTVL.

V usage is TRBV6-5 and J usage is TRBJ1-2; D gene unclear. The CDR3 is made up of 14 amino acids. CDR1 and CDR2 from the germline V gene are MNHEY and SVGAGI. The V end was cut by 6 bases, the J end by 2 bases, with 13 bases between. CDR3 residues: CASRSKVSNYGYTF. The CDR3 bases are TGTGCCAGCAGGAGCAAGGTATCCAACTATGGCTACACCTTC.

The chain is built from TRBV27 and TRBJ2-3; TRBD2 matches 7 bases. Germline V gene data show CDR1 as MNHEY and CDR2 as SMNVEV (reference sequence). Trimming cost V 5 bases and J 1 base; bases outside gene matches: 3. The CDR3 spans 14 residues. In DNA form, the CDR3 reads TGTGCCAGCAGTCTCGCGGGGGGCACAGATACGCAGTATTTT. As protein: CASSLAGGTDTQYF.

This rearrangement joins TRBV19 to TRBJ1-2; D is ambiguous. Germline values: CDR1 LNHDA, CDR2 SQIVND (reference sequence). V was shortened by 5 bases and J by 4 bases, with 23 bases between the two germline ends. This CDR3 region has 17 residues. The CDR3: CASSPRKVLGRSYGYTF. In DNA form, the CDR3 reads TGTGCCAGTAGTCCCCGGAAGGTATTGGGCAGGAGCTATGGCTACACCTTC.

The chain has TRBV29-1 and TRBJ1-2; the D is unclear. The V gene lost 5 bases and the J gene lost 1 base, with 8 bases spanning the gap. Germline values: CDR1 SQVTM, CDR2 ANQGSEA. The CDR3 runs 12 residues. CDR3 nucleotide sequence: TGCAGCGTTTCGGCCTTTAACTATGGCTACACCTTC. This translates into CSVSAFNYGYTF.

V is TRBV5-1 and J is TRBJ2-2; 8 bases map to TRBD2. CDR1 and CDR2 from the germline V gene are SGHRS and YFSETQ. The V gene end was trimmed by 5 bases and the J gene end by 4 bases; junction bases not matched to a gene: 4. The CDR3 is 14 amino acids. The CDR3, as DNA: TGCGCCAGCAGTATCGCGGGGGGCACCGGGGAGCTGTTTTTT. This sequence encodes CASSIAGGTGELFF.

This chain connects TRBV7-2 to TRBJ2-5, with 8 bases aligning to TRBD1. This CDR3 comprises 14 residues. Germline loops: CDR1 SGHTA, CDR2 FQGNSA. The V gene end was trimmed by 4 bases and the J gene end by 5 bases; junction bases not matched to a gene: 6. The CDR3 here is CASSSPGGHETQYF. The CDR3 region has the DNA TGTGCCAGCAGCTCCCCAGGGGGCCACGAGACCCAGTACTTC.